This T cell receptor beta chain emerged from a study of blood T cell repertoires in COVID-19. Overall study: Samples came from the United States, Italy and Spain, spanning acute and convalescent COVID-19. T cells, B-cell-depleted T cells, or PBMCs provided the cDNA or gDNA that served as material.

In the original workflow: Amplification of reference gene primers was used by the study to estimate nucleated cell counts. Libraries were prepared by immunoSEQ multiplex PCR; TCRdb keeps only in-frame clonotypes and omits some of them. V and J calls and clone size come straight from that table; D and trimming were deduced from the DNA. Of 95,000 to 120,000 clones listed, 80% to 90% are singletons. CDR3 length: 14 residues. Trimming took 0 bases from V and 4 from J, leaving 10 bases between them. Looked up from germline, CDR1 is SGDLS and CDR2 is YYNGEE. The gene calls are TRBV9 and TRBJ1-2; D remains ambiguous. The sequence derives from a human donor in a cohort sampled during active COVID-19. The sequencing input was peripheral blood. Here the CDR3 DNA reads TGTGCCAGCAGCGTAGCAGTGGGCGTCTATGGCTACACCTTC. This encodes CASSVAVGVYGYTF.